Following are 7 T cell receptor beta chains from one sample sequenced in a study of blood T cell repertoires in COVID-19. Clones were sequenced by immunoSEQ multiplex PCR, and TCRdb holds only the in-frame ones, with some missing. The sample carries some 90,000 clones, roughly 72% recorded once. The sample consisted of peripheral blood. The source of these receptors is a woman aged 60-75 years in a cohort sampled during active or convalescent COVID-19.

V and J are TRBV5-1 and TRBJ2-6; a possible D gene is TRBD1 (5 bases). Germline V gives CDR1 SGHRS, CDR2 YFSETQ. The V end lost 4 bases, the J end lost 0 bases, and 14 bases lay between the germline ends. The CDR3 spans 17 residues. This chain's CDR3 is CASSRGLTGSGANVLTF. The CDR3 DNA reads TGCGCCAGCAGCAGGGGCCTCACGGGCTCTGGGGCCAACGTCCTGACTTTC.

This chain joins TRBV4-3 and TRBJ2-3; TRBD2 matches 8 bases. Germline V gene sequence: CDR1 LGHNA, CDR2 YSLEER. V was pared by 1 base and J by 4 bases, with 7 bases of the junction left unmatched. The CDR3 is 16 residues long. The CDR3 protein is CASSQGRGGLADTQYF. CDR3 coding DNA: TGCGCCAGCAGCCAAGGACGGGGGGGCCTCGCAGATACGCAGTATTTT.

The chain carries TRBV4-2 and TRBJ1-2, with D perhaps TRBD1 (5 bases). Germline V gene sequence: CDR1 LGHNA, CDR2 YNFKEQ. Trimming stripped 0 bases from V and 2 bases from J, with 16 bases between. The CDR3 is 17 residues long. The CDR3 region has the DNA TGTGCCAGCAGCCAAGACTGGGGCAGCGAATTAAACTATGGCTACACCTTC. Its protein is CASSQDWGSELNYGYTF.

This chain connects TRBV2 to TRBJ1-1; D ambiguous. Trimming pared 6 bases from V and 2 bases from J, leaving 10 bases between. CDR3 size: 13 residues. In germline, CDR1 is SNHLY, CDR2 FYNNEI. CDR3 sequence (DNA): TGTGCCAGCAGAGCCGACATTAACACTGAAGCTTTCTTT. Translating gives CASRADINTEAFF.

The V and J genes are TRBV30 and TRBJ2-7, with TRBD2 identical over 8 bases. This CDR3 has 14 residues. V trimming: 3 bases; J trimming: 1 base; junction bases outside the gene matches: 5. Germline values: CDR1 GTSNPN, CDR2 SVGIG (reference sequence). CDR3 amino acids: CAWRRTSNSYEQYF. DNA of the CDR3: TGTGCCTGGAGGAGGACTAGCAATTCCTACGAGCAGTACTTC.

V and J are TRBV7-6 and TRBJ1-4; possible D gene TRBD1, 6 bases. There are 15 residues in the CDR3. Germline values: CDR1 SGHVS, CDR2 FNYEAQ. V was cut by 1 base and J by 8 bases, with 14 bases left in between. CDR3 sequence: CASSLGPSQGEKLFF. CDR3 sequence (DNA): TGTGCCAGCAGCTTAGGCCCCTCCCAGGGGGAAAAACTGTTTTTT.

The genes are TRBV7-8 and TRBJ1-5, with D perhaps TRBD1 (6 bases). V was shortened by 3 bases and J by 0 bases, with 12 bases between the two germline ends. There are 16 residues in the CDR3. Germline V lookup: CDR1 SGHVS, CDR2 FQNEAQ. In DNA form, the CDR3 reads TGTGCCAGCAGCTTGCCAGGGGCGAATAGCAATCAGCCCCAGCATTTT. This encodes CASSLPGANSNQPQHF.